This entry lists 14 T cell receptor beta chains sequenced from one sample in a study of cytomegalovirus exposure and HLA in healthy donors. The primer mix had 60 Vbeta and 13 Jbeta primers. The protocol was immunoSEQ multiplex PCR, while the TCRdb copy is restricted to in-frame clones and leaves out a portion. Of just over 150,000 clones in the sample, more than 75% are singletons; the top ten hold roughly 2.3%. Sequenced: PBMCs. These receptor sequences come from a woman under 30 in good health and CMV-seronegative.

The V call is TRBV19, the J call TRBJ2-5; D not certain. In germline, CDR1 is LNHDA, CDR2 SQIVND (reference sequence). The CDR3 runs 13 residues. V dropped 1 base and J dropped 1 base, with 4 bases sitting between them. As DNA, the CDR3 is TGTGCCAGTAGTATAGTCCTCCAAGAGACCCAGTACTTC. Residues: CASSIVLQETQYF.

The V gene is TRBV19, the J gene TRBJ2-7, with a tentative D call TRBD1 (6 bases). This CDR3 has 13 amino acids. Trimming stripped 3 bases from V and 5 bases from J, with 11 bases between. Germline V gene data show CDR1 as LNHDA and CDR2 as SQIVND (reference sequence). The CDR3 is CASSISRGHEQYF. The CDR3 DNA reads as TGTGCCAGTAGTATCTCCAGGGGCCACGAGCAGTACTTC.

The rearrangement uses TRBV5-1 and TRBJ2-1; 7 nucleotides agree with TRBD2. Per germline, CDR1 SGHRS and CDR2 YFSETQ. J was trimmed by 9 bases and V by 3 bases; bases with no gene match: 15. This CDR3 region has 16 residues. This CDR3 reads CASSSPGTIAAVEQFF. Here the CDR3 DNA reads TGCGCCAGCAGCTCTCCCGGGACTATCGCCGCCGTTGAGCAGTTCTTC.

This clone was seen more than once but under ten times. V usage is TRBV28 and J usage is TRBJ1-1, with 9 nucleotides matching TRBD1. Per the germline V gene, CDR1 is MDHEN and CDR2 is SYDVKM. CDR3 length equals 14 residues. Trimming removed 9 bases from V and 0 bases from J; junction bases left unmatched: 5. For the CDR3, the DNA is TGTGCCAGTGGCCGGGACAGGGTGAACACTGAAGCTTTCTTT. Translated, it gives CASGRDRVNTEAFF.

This clone was found a few times. CDR3 nucleotide sequence: TGCAGCGTTGAAGGAGCGGTAGCTCTTAGCACAGATACGCAGTATTTT. Its protein is CSVEGAVALSTDTQYF. The chain uses TRBV29-1 and TRBJ2-3; weak D call: TRBD2 (5 bases). V lost 1 base, J lost 0 bases, and 14 bases lay in between. The CDR3 totals 16 residues. Germline CDR1 and CDR2: SQVTM and ANQGSEA.

This sequence joins TRBV19 and TRBJ1-2; the match to TRBD1 covers 8 bases. There are 14 residues in the CDR3. J gave up 7 bases and V 5 bases, and 9 bases lay outside the gene matches. Looked up from germline, CDR1 is LNHDA and CDR2 is SQIVND (reference sequence). The CDR3 protein is CASSLQGQGIGYTF. In nucleotides, the CDR3 is TGTGCCAGTAGTCTACAAGGACAGGGTATTGGCTACACCTTC.

The chain joins TRBV19 to TRBJ2-1; TRBD2 aligns across 8 bases. With V trimmed by 6 bases and J by 2 bases, 0 bases remained unmatched. Germline V gene sequence: CDR1 LNHDA, CDR2 SQIVND (reference sequence). CDR3 size: 13 residues. The CDR3 sequence: CASRGLAYNEQFF. For the CDR3, the DNA is TGTGCCAGTAGGGGACTAGCCTACAATGAGCAGTTCTTC.

The V and J genes are TRBV6-6 and TRBJ1-4; D might be TRBD1 (5 bases). Trimming took 2 bases from V and 0 from J, leaving 7 bases between them. Germline V gene data show CDR1 as MNHNY and CDR2 as SVGAGI (reference sequence). This CDR3 is built from 15 residues. Written as DNA, the CDR3 is TGTGCCAGCAGTTACATAGGGGCAACTAATGAAAAACTGTTTTTT. Translation gives CASSYIGATNEKLFF.

Only one count was recorded for this clone. This sequence joins TRBV28 and TRBJ1-4, with TRBD1 matching 8 bases. The germline CDR1 and CDR2 sequences are MDHEN and SYDVKM. The CDR3 length is 17 residues. V shed 2 bases, J shed 8 bases, and the junction held 13 bases outside the gene matches. The CDR3 sequence: CASSLIGGPGTGEKLFF. DNA for the CDR3: TGTGCCAGCAGTTTAATTGGGGGGCCCGGGACAGGCGAAAAACTGTTTTTT.

The chain couples TRBV18 to TRBJ1-2, with 12 bases identical to TRBD1. Germline V gene sequence: CDR1 KGHSH, CDR2 LQKENI. This CDR3 comprises 15 residues. The V and J ends lost 3 bases and 5 bases, in that order; junction bases with no gene match: 4. The CDR3 sequence is CASSPQGQGAYGYTF. The CDR3 DNA reads TGTGCCAGCTCACCGCAGGGACAGGGGGCGTATGGCTACACCTTC.

The chain is built from TRBV28 and TRBJ1-4, with 10 bases aligning to TRBD1. Germline CDR1 is MDHEN and CDR2 is SYDVKM. The J segment lost 8 bases and the V segment lost 5 bases, leaving 5 bases of the junction unmatched. The CDR3 spans 14 residues. The CDR3 sequence is CASSPGQGYEKLFF. CDR3 in DNA: TGTGCCAGCAGTCCGGGACAGGGGTACGAAAAACTGTTTTTT.

A few counts support this clone. The V call is TRBV11-2, the J call TRBJ2-1; 9 positions agree with TRBD1. Germline-derived CDR1 and CDR2 are SGHAT and FQNNGV. This CDR3 has 15 residues. J lost 5 bases, V lost 6 bases, and 8 bases had no gene match. The CDR3 protein is CASRYTGGMDNEQFF. The CDR3 DNA follows: TGTGCCAGCAGGTATACAGGGGGCATGGACAATGAGCAGTTCTTC.

This clone was seen only once. This rearrangement joins TRBV5-1 to TRBJ1-6; TRBD1 matches at 7 bases. Germline-derived CDR1 and CDR2 are SGHRS and YFSETQ. The CDR3 totals 14 residues. J gave up 9 bases and V 4 bases, and 7 bases lay outside the gene matches. The DNA for the CDR3 is TGCGCCAGCAGCCAAGGGGACAGTGGTTCACCCCTCCACTTT. Residues: CASSQGDSGSPLHF.

This clone was seen a few times. The chain is built from TRBV29-1 and TRBJ2-7, with 8 nucleotides matching TRBD1. This CDR3 comprises 13 residues. J gave up 6 bases and V 4 bases, and 8 bases lay outside the gene matches. The V gene's germline CDR1 is SQVTM and CDR2 ANQGSEA. The CDR3 DNA sequence: TGCAGCGTTGGTGGGACAGGATCGGCCGAGCAGTACTTC. Translation: CSVGGTGSAEQYF.